Presented here are 25 T cell receptor beta chains from one specimen sequenced in a study of T-cell reconstitution after alpha-beta-depleted transplantation in children. The authors prepared the TCRbeta library with unique molecular identifiers. TCRdb independently ran MiXCR on the PCR reads; one entry per CDR3 protein. The sample holds 200,000 to 250,000 distinct CDR3 sequences, about 11% seen once. Source: PBMCs, taken before TCRalphabeta/CD19-depleted stem cell transplant. The origin of the receptors is a child less than two years old with acute myeloid leukemia, due to receive a stem cell transplant.

The sample holds many counts of this clonotype. This chain connects TRBV10-3 to TRBJ2-7, with 7 bases lining up with TRBD1. Trimming at V came to 0 bases and at J to 6 bases, leaving 5 bases not matched to a gene. Germline loops: CDR1 ENHRY, CDR2 SYGVKD. The CDR3 sequence is 14 residues long. Here the CDR3 DNA reads TGTGCCATCAGTGAGTCCAAGGGGGCGAGCGAGCAGTACTTC. Its translation: CAISESKGASEQYF.

This clonotype was detected ten times or more. V and J are TRBV27 and TRBJ1-2, with TRBD1 as a possible D gene (5 bases). The CDR3 is 15 amino acids. Trimming removed 4 bases from V and 5 bases from J, with 17 bases in between. Germline V gives CDR1 MNHEY, CDR2 SMNVEV (reference sequence). CDR3 nucleotides: TGTGCCAGCAGTTCCCCGGGGCAAATGAAATATGGCTACACCTTC. Protein product: CASSSPGQMKYGYTF.

This clonotype was seen at least ten times. The V and J genes are TRBV7-9 and TRBJ2-1; D is undetermined. In germline, CDR1 is SEHNR, CDR2 FQNEAQ (reference sequence). The CDR3 extends over 13 amino acids. The V end was cut by 3 bases, the J end by 4 bases, with 7 bases between. The CDR3: CASSFGQYNEQFF. The CDR3 DNA is TGTGCCAGCAGCTTTGGGCAGTACAATGAGCAGTTCTTC.

This chain uses TRBV6-5 with TRBJ2-1, with D perhaps TRBD2 (6 bases). This CDR3 region has 17 residues. V dropped 0 bases and J dropped 0 bases, with 12 bases sitting between them. Per germline, CDR1 MNHEY and CDR2 SVGAGI. The CDR3 is CASSYSGGTGSYNEQFF. Here the CDR3 DNA reads TGTGCCAGCAGTTACTCGGGTGGGACTGGCTCCTACAATGAGCAGTTCTTC.

As concerns this clonotype: This may arise from a read error, as a much more abundant clone is one base away. The chain carries TRBV2 and TRBJ2-1; a weak D match, TRBD2 (5 bases). CDR1 SNHLY and CDR2 FYNNEI come from the germline V gene. The CDR3 contains 14 residues. The CDR3: CASSGTGSYKEQFF. The CDR3 region has the DNA TGTGCCAGCAGTGGGACTGGCTCCTACAAGGAGCAGTTCTTC. The full variable domain, rest sourced from reference TRBV2 and TRBJ2-1, is EPEVTQTPSHQVTQMGQEVILRCVPISNHLYFYWYRQILGQKVEFLVSFYNNEISEKSEIFDDQFSVERPDGSNFTLKIRSTKLEDSAMYFCASSGTGSYKEQFFGPGTRLTVL.

This clonotype was counted many times. The V call is TRBV9, the J call TRBJ2-3; D assignment may be TRBD1 or TRBD2 (7 bases each). The V end lost 7 bases, the J end lost 4 bases, and 10 bases lay between the germline ends. The CDR3 loop spans 12 amino acids. Per the germline V gene, CDR1 is SGDLS and CDR2 is YYNGEE. CDR3 nucleotides: TGTGCCAGCGGGAGGGGGCCAGATACGCAGTATTTT. Translating gives CASGRGPDTQYF.

In its sample, this clonotype was seen many times. The chain recombines TRBV20-1 with TRBJ2-1, with TRBD2 identical over 11 bases. J lost 7 bases, V lost 2 bases, and 4 bases had no gene match. Per germline, CDR1 DFQATT and CDR2 SNEGSKA (reference sequence). CDR3 length: 14 amino acids. The CDR3, as DNA: TGCAGTGCTAGAAGGCCTAGCGGGAGGAATGAGCAGTTCTTC. Its translation: CSARRPSGRNEQFF.

This clonotype was recorded many times. The CDR3 here is CASSLGVQGATDTQYF. The CDR3, as DNA: TGCGCCAGCAGCTTGGGGGTACAGGGGGCAACAGATACGCAGTATTTT. The rearrangement joins TRBV5-1 to TRBJ2-3, with TRBD1 matching 9 bases. From germline, CDR1 is SGHRS and CDR2 YFSETQ. The CDR3 sequence is 16 residues long. J lost 3 bases, V lost 0 bases, and 5 bases had no gene match.

In regard to this clonotype: A much more abundant neighbour one base away suggests this may be a read error. The gene calls are TRBV9 and TRBJ2-2; D assignment may be TRBD1 or TRBD2 (5 bases each). The CDR3 is 15 residues long. V was shortened by 4 bases and J by 4 bases, with 14 bases between the two germline ends. The germline gives CDR1 SGDLS, CDR2 YYNGEE. In DNA, the CDR3 is TGTGCCAGCAGCCGGGGACCCTCGAGCACCGGGGAGCTGTTTTTT. As protein: CASSRGPSSTGELFF. The variable domain in full, with the rest retrieved from reference TRBV9 and TRBJ2-2, is DSGVTQTPKHLITATGQRVTLRCSPRSGDLSVYWYQQSLDQGLQFLIQYYNGEERAKGNILERFSAQQFPDLHSELNLSSLELGDSALYFCASSRGPSSTGELFFGEGSRLTVL.

This clonotype has at least ten counts. This rearrangement joins TRBV7-2 to TRBJ2-1, with TRBD2 identical over 9 bases. J was trimmed by 4 bases and V by 2 bases; bases with no gene match: 3. The V gene's germline CDR1 is SGHTA and CDR2 FQGNSA. The CDR3 is 15 residues long. CDR3 sequence (DNA): TGTGCCAGCAGCTTAATAGCGGGGGATTACAATGAGCAGTTCTTC. It translates to CASSLIAGDYNEQFF.

This clonotype came up many times. The gene calls are TRBV27 and TRBJ1-1; perhaps TRBD1 as D (5 bases). CDR1 and CDR2 (germline): MNHEY, SMNVEV (reference sequence). V lost 6 bases and J 9 bases, leaving 17 bases between the germline ends. CDR3 length: 13 residues. CDR3 loop: CASSPRGSVKAFF. The DNA for the CDR3 is TGTGCCAGCAGCCCACGGGGCAGCGTGAAAGCTTTCTTT.

This clonotype was seen many times. The chain is built from TRBV5-1 and TRBJ2-1; 11 nucleotides agree with TRBD2. CDR1 is SGHRS and CDR2 is YFSETQ in the germline V gene. This CDR3 has 15 residues. V trimming: 4 bases; J trimming: 4 bases; junction bases outside the gene matches: 4. The CDR3 DNA is TGCGCCAGCAGCGAAGGGACTAGCGGTTACAATGAGCAGTTCTTC. It yields the protein CASSEGTSGYNEQFF.

This clonotype was counted only a few times. V and J are TRBV7-8 and TRBJ2-1; D perhaps matches TRBD2 (5 bases). The CDR3 length is 16 residues. Germline CDR1 reads SGHVS; CDR2 reads FQNEAQ. Trimming left V 5 bases short and J 8 bases short, with 22 bases between. The CDR3 region is CASSLNSGWVADEQFF. The CDR3 DNA reads TGTGCCAGCAGCCTTAACAGCGGATGGGTTGCCGATGAGCAGTTCTTC.

Many counts were recorded for this clonotype. V usage is TRBV12-3 or TRBV12-4 and J usage is TRBJ1-4; a weak D match, TRBD1 (5 bases). This CDR3 region has 13 residues. V was cut by 2 bases and J by 11 bases, with 12 bases left in between. CDR3 in amino acids: CASSLSQGLKLFF. CDR3 coding DNA: TGTGCCAGCAGTTTATCCCAGGGTTTGAAACTGTTTTTT.

This clonotype was seen many times. The chain joins TRBV7-2 to TRBJ2-5; no firm D call. This CDR3 contains 12 residues. V shed 7 bases and J shed 0 bases, with 6 bases lying between them. Germline CDR1 SGHTA, CDR2 FQGNSA. The CDR3 sequence: CASNPYQETQYF. The CDR3 coding sequence is TGTGCCAGCAACCCGTACCAAGAGACCCAGTACTTC.

This clonotype turned up a few times. V and J are TRBV9 and TRBJ2-2, with D uncertain. The V gene's germline CDR1 is SGDLS and CDR2 YYNGEE. The ends were cut back, 2 bases at V and 3 bases at J, with 11 bases in the middle. This CDR3 is built from 15 residues. The CDR3 coding sequence is TGTGCCAGCAGCGTCCAACTTACCTACACCGGGGAGCTGTTTTTT. Protein: CASSVQLTYTGELFF.

This clonotype was seen many times. In DNA, the CDR3 is TGCAGTGCCCCAGAGGTTGATGTCCTCCAAGAGACCCAGTACTTC. This sequence encodes CSAPEVDVLQETQYF. The J gene is TRBJ2-5, the V gene TRBV20-1; D not certain. Germline V lookup: CDR1 DFQATT, CDR2 SNEGSKA (reference sequence). Trimming shortened V by 6 bases and J by 1 base, and 18 bases separated the two germline ends. The CDR3 length is 15 residues.

In this sample, this clonotype turned up many times. The chain uses TRBV20-1 and TRBJ1-6; D call uncertain. The CDR3 has 13 residues. Trimming stripped 0 bases from V and 3 bases from J, with 3 bases between. The germline V gene has CDR1 DFQATT and CDR2 SNEGSKA (reference sequence). The CDR3 DNA is TGCAGTGCTAGAGAGGACTATAATTCACCCCTCCACTTT. Protein product: CSAREDYNSPLHF.

This clonotype came up many times. The rearrangement uses TRBV5-1 and TRBJ2-1; D gene unclear. Germline-derived CDR1 and CDR2 are SGHRS and YFSETQ. V was pared by 3 bases and J by 7 bases, with 14 bases between. There are 14 residues in the CDR3. The CDR3 sequence is CASSSPPLRNEQFF. The CDR3 nucleotides read TGCGCCAGCAGCTCCCCTCCCCTTAGGAATGAGCAGTTCTTC.

The sample holds many counts of this clonotype. The chain has TRBV10-2 and TRBJ1-6; weak D call: TRBD1 (6 bases). The germline V gene has CDR1 WSHSY and CDR2 SAAADI. The CDR3 length is 18 residues. Trimming removed 0 bases at V and 9 bases at J, with 21 bases between. CDR3 loop: CASSESFGGAQRPSPLHF. CDR3 sequence (DNA): TGCGCCAGCAGTGAGTCATTCGGGGGGGCACAGCGTCCTTCACCCCTCCACTTT.

This clonotype was seen at least ten times. V usage is TRBV4-3 and J usage is TRBJ2-3; the match to TRBD2 covers 9 bases. Germline V gene lookup returns CDR1 LGHNA and CDR2 YSLEER. The CDR3 is made up of 16 amino acids. The V gene end was trimmed by 0 bases and the J gene end by 5 bases; junction bases not matched to a gene: 6. The CDR3 loop is CASSQDPSGNVDTQYF. The CDR3 nucleotides are TGCGCCAGCAGCCAAGATCCTAGCGGGAATGTAGATACGCAGTATTTT.

This clonotype was observed many times. The CDR3 sequence: CATSREKGRQGTDTQYF. The CDR3 region has the DNA TGTGCCACCAGCAGAGAAAAAGGAAGACAGGGAACAGATACGCAGTATTTT. The J gene is TRBJ2-3, the V gene TRBV15; TRBD1 agrees at 7 bases. Germline V CDR1 and CDR2: LNHNV, YYDKDF (reference sequence). The trim removed 0 bases at V and 3 bases at J, leaving 9 bases unmatched. The CDR3 contains 17 residues.

The sample holds many counts of this clonotype. The chain links TRBV7-9 to TRBJ2-2; TRBD2 might be the D (5 bases). The germline V and J ends were trimmed by 0 bases and 0 bases, with 11 bases remaining between them. The CDR3 has 17 amino acids. CDR1 SEHNR and CDR2 FQNEAQ come from the germline V gene (reference sequence). The CDR3 DNA reads TGTGCCAGCAGCTTAGCGCGAGGGTCCCCGAACACCGGGGAGCTGTTTTTT. This codes for CASSLARGSPNTGELFF.

This clonotype was seen many times. The J gene is TRBJ2-1, the V gene TRBV5-1, with no clear D. Trimming left V 1 base short and J 7 bases short, with 6 bases between. The germline CDR1 and CDR2 sequences are SGHRS and YFSETQ. The CDR3 length is 12 residues. The CDR3 DNA follows: TGCGCCAGCAGCTTGCCCGGGAATGAGCAGTTCTTC. Amino acid sequence: CASSLPGNEQFF. Variable domain in full (rest from reference TRBV5-1 and TRBJ2-1): KAGVTQTPRYLIKTRGQQVTLSCSPISGHRSVSWYQQTPGQGLQFLFEYFSETQRNKGNFPGRFSGRQFSNSRSEMNVSTLELGDSALYLCASSLPGNEQFFGPGTRLTVL.

This clonotype was picked up many times. This rearrangement joins TRBV6-2 or TRBV6-3 to TRBJ1-5; D gene unclear. The CDR3 has 12 amino acids. Germline values: CDR1 MNHEY, CDR2 SVGEGT. V was clipped by 4 bases and J by 8 bases, with 9 bases between them. The CDR3: CASSSLEKPQHF. The CDR3 nucleotides read TGTGCCAGCAGTTCCCTTGAGAAGCCCCAGCATTTT.